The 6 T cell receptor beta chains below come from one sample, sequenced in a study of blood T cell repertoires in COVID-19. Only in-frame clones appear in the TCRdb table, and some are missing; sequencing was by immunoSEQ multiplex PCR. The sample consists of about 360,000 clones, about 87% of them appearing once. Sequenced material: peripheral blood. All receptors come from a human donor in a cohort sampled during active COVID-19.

The CDR3 loop is CASRAQLAGESDTQYF. The CDR3 DNA sequence: TGTGCCAGCAGGGCCCAACTAGCGGGGGAATCTGATACGCAGTATTTT. J is TRBJ2-3 and V is TRBV2; 11 bases align to TRBD2. Germline V gene data show CDR1 as SNHLY and CDR2 as FYNNEI. The length of the CDR3 is 16 residues. J was trimmed by 6 bases and V by 6 bases; bases with no gene match: 11.

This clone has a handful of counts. This CDR3 reads CASSPDRAVNEQFF. In nucleotides, the CDR3 is TGTGCCAGCAGCCCGGACAGGGCGGTCAATGAGCAGTTCTTC. The gene calls are TRBV6-5 and TRBJ2-1; 8 bases are shared with TRBD1. V was pared by 6 bases and J by 6 bases, with 7 bases of the junction left unmatched. The CDR3 length is 14 residues. Looked up from germline, CDR1 is MNHEY and CDR2 is SVGAGI.

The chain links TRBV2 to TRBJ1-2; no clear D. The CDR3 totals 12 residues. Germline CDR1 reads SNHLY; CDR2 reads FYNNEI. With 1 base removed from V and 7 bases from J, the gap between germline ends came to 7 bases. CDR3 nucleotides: TGTGCCAGCAGTGAAGTAAAGAGTGGCTACACCTTC. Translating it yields CASSEVKSGYTF. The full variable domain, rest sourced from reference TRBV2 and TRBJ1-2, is EPEVTQTPSHQVTQMGQEVILRCVPISNHLYFYWYRQILGQKVEFLVSFYNNEISEKSEIFDDQFSVERPDGSNFTLKIRSTKLEDSAMYFCASSEVKSGYTFGSGTRLTVV.

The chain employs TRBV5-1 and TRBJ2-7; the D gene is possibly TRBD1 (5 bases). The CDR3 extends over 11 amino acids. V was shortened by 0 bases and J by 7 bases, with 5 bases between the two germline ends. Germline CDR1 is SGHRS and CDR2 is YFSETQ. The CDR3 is CASSLEGEQYF. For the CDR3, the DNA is TGCGCCAGCAGCTTGGAGGGGGAGCAGTACTTC.

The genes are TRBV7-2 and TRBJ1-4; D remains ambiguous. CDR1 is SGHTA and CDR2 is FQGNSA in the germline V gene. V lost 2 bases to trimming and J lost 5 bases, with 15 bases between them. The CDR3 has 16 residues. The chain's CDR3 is CASSLFAGQGNEKLFF. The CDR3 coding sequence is TGTGCCAGCAGCTTATTCGCTGGGCAAGGAAATGAAAAACTGTTTTTT. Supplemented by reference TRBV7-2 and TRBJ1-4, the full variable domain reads GAGVSQSPSNKVTEKGKDVELRCDPISGHTALYWYRQSLGQGLEFLIYFQGNSAPDKSGLPSDRFSAERTGGSVSTLTIQRTQQEDSAVYLCASSLFAGQGNEKLFFGSGTQLSVL.

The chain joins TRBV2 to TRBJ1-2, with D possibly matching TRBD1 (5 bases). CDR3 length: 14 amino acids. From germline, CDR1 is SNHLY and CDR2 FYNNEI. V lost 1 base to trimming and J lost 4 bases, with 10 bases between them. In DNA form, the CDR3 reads TGTGCCAGCAGTGAAGGCGGCAGGGTCTATGGCTACACCTTC. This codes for CASSEGGRVYGYTF.